The 2 T cell receptor beta chains in this list originate from one sample, sequenced in a study of blood T cell repertoires in COVID-19 (TCRdb year 2020). Library generation was performed with the immunoSEQ multiplex PCR assay. The table was pulled from immuneACCESS by TCRdb, which kept in-frame rearrangements only. Such tables lose some clones; where checked, under half of the loss comes from unresolved V genes, and the rest has no known cause. The sample contains approximately 50,000 clones, roughly 82% of them found a single time. The top ten hold roughly 8.2% of the sample. The specimen was peripheral blood. The receptors originated from a human donor in a cohort sampled during active COVID-19.

The rearrangement uses TRBV2 and TRBJ1-4; possibly TRBD1 for D (5 bases). Between the trimmed V and J ends, which lost 7 bases and 7 bases, there was a span of 16 bases. The CDR3 sequence is 14 residues long. CDR1 is SNHLY and CDR2 is FYNNEI in the germline V gene. CDR3 residues: CASNSRVNTEKLFF. The CDR3, as DNA: TGTGCCAGCAACTCCAGGGTCAATACTGAAAAACTGTTTTTT.

This clone occurred a few times. The V call is TRBV7-6, the J call TRBJ2-5, with TRBD2 matching 8 bases. The CDR3 covers 16 residues. Germline V gene data show CDR1 as SGHVS and CDR2 as FNYEAQ. The V gene end was trimmed by 1 base and the J gene end by 5 bases; junction bases not matched to a gene: 9. This chain's CDR3 is CASSLVRREGQETQYF. Written as DNA, the CDR3 is TGTGCCAGCAGCTTAGTAAGACGGGAGGGGCAGGAGACCCAGTACTTC. The full variable domain, its missing parts supplied by reference TRBV7-6 and TRBJ2-5, is GAGVSQSPRYKVTKRGQDVALRCDPISGHVSLYWYRQALGQGPEFLTYFNYEAQQDKSGLPNDRFSAERPEGSISTLTIQRTEQRDSAMYRCASSLVRREGQETQYFGPGTRLLVL.